One sample yielded the 30 T cell receptor beta chains listed below, sequenced in a study of technical replicates of blood from several donors. Measured with immunoSEQ multiplex PCR; TCRdb has only the in-frame clones, and not every one. The sample records 65,000 to 85,000 clones, roughly 96% being singletons. Input material: T cells isolated from PBMCs. The source is a human donor in good health.

The gene calls are TRBV29-1 and TRBJ1-5; TRBD1 aligns across 7 bases. The V and J ends lost 6 bases and 7 bases, in that order; junction bases with no gene match: 6. The CDR3 spans 12 residues. Germline CDR1 SQVTM, CDR2 ANQGSEA. CDR3 protein: CSVRQGEQPQHF. CDR3 sequence (DNA): TGCAGCGTGAGACAGGGAGAGCAGCCCCAGCATTTT.

This chain connects TRBV29-1 to TRBJ2-5, with a tentative D call TRBD2 (6 bases). Trimming took off 6 bases at V and 3 bases at J, with 11 bases between the two ends. The CDR3 runs 12 residues. Per germline, CDR1 SQVTM and CDR2 ANQGSEA. The CDR3 sequence: CSVLWREETQYF. DNA of the CDR3: TGCAGCGTCCTCTGGAGGGAAGAGACCCAGTACTTC. Full variable domain (remainder filled in from reference TRBV29-1 and TRBJ2-5): SAVISQKPSRDICQRGTSLTIQCQVDSQVTMMFWYRQQPGQSLTLIATANQGSEATYESGFVIDKFPISRPNLTFSTLTVSNMSPEDSSIYLCSVLWREETQYFGPGTRLLVL.

The chain links TRBV19 to TRBJ2-2, with a weak D call TRBD1 (5 bases). The CDR3 totals 16 residues. Deletions cut 4 bases from V and 7 bases from J, with 19 bases between. CDR1 is LNHDA and CDR2 is SQIVND in the germline V gene (reference sequence). CDR3 residues: CASSTGYLRSGGELFF. Here the CDR3 DNA reads TGTGCCAGTAGTACAGGGTACCTAAGGTCTGGCGGGGAGCTGTTTTTT.

This chain uses TRBV30 with TRBJ1-1; TRBD1 is a possible D gene (5 bases). This CDR3 contains 14 residues. CDR1 and CDR2 (germline): GTSNPN, SVGIG (reference sequence). The ends were cut back, 3 bases at V and 2 bases at J, with 13 bases in the middle. The CDR3 coding sequence is TGTGCCTGGAGGGTCACGGGGGTAAACACTGAAGCTTTCTTT. The encoded protein is CAWRVTGVNTEAFF.

The chain joins TRBV2 to TRBJ1-1; TRBD1 agrees at 7 bases. Germline lookup yields CDR1 SNHLY and CDR2 FYNNEI. This CDR3 contains 15 residues. The V segment lost 4 bases and the J segment 0 bases; nucleotides outside the gene matches: 5. Here the CDR3 DNA reads TGTGCCAGCAGTGCTTGGACAGGTGTGAACACTGAAGCTTTCTTT. Its protein is CASSAWTGVNTEAFF.

The CDR3, as DNA: TGTGCCAGCAGCGATGGACATTCTTCTGGAAACACCATATATTTT. Translation gives CASSDGHSSGNTIYF. The chain employs TRBV7-8 and TRBJ1-3; tentatively, D is TRBD1 (5 bases). V lost 5 bases and J 1 base, leaving 12 bases between the germline ends. CDR1 is SGHVS, CDR2 FQNEAQ, per germline. The CDR3 is 15 residues long.

The genes are TRBV7-9 and TRBJ2-7; no clear D gene. The germline V gene encodes CDR1 SEHNR and CDR2 FQNEAQ (reference sequence). This CDR3 has 13 residues. Trimming cost V 1 base and J 1 base, with 5 bases left between them. CDR3 nucleotides: TGTGCCAGCAGCTTAGTACAGTCCTACGAGCAGTACTTC. Protein product: CASSLVQSYEQYF.

The J gene is TRBJ2-1, the V gene TRBV5-1; D is uncertain. V was cut by 0 bases and J by 5 bases, with 6 bases left in between. The CDR3 consists of 13 residues. Germline V CDR1 and CDR2: SGHRS, YFSETQ. The CDR3 region has the DNA TGCGCCAGCAGCTTGGACTCACACAATGAGCAGTTCTTC. Protein sequence: CASSLDSHNEQFF.

The rearrangement joins TRBV7-8 to TRBJ2-7; D is ambiguous. Trimming removed 4 bases from V and 0 bases from J, with 7 bases in between. The CDR3 is 13 residues long. Germline V gene data show CDR1 as SGHVS and CDR2 as FQNEAQ. In DNA, the CDR3 is TGTGCCAGCAGCTATTCACTCTCCTACGAGCAGTACTTC. Amino acid sequence: CASSYSLSYEQYF.

The genes are TRBV18 and TRBJ2-3, with a weak D call TRBD1 (6 bases). Germline V gene data show CDR1 as KGHSH and CDR2 as LQKENI. The CDR3 spans 17 residues. Trimming shortened V by 5 bases and J by 2 bases, and 20 bases separated the two germline ends. The CDR3, as DNA: TGTGCCAGCTCATCGGGTCGGGACACCGAACTCACAGATACGCAGTATTTT. This codes for CASSSGRDTELTDTQYF.

This clone appeared a single time. This chain connects TRBV28 to TRBJ1-5, with D perhaps matching TRBD1 (5 bases). V lost 5 bases, J lost 0 bases, and 11 bases lay in between. The CDR3 loop spans 15 amino acids. Germline loops: CDR1 MDHEN, CDR2 SYDVKM. The CDR3 DNA sequence: TGTGCCAGCAGTCCGCCGGGGGATAGCAATCAGCCCCAGCATTTT. It is translated as CASSPPGDSNQPQHF. Using reference TRBV28 and TRBJ1-5 for the parts outside the CDR3, the full variable domain is DVKVTQSSRYLVKRTGEKVFLECVQDMDHENMFWYRQDPGLGLRLIYFSYDVKMKEKGDIPEGYSVSREKKERFSLILESASTNQTSMYLCASSPPGDSNQPQHFGDGTRLSIL.

The V gene is TRBV6-5, the J gene TRBJ2-7; no firm D call. In germline, CDR1 is MNHEY, CDR2 SVGAGI. The CDR3 spans 11 residues. Trimming removed 5 bases from V and 3 bases from J, with 5 bases in between. CDR3 loop: CASSPNYEQYF. The CDR3 DNA sequence: TGTGCCAGCAGTCCTAACTACGAGCAGTACTTC.

The V and J genes are TRBV6-5 and TRBJ2-1; maybe TRBD2 (6 bases). V lost 6 bases and J 3 bases, leaving 9 bases between the germline ends. The CDR3 has 13 amino acids. Germline CDR1 MNHEY, CDR2 SVGAGI. DNA of the CDR3: TGTGCCAGCAGCCCGACTAGCTACAATGAGCAGTTCTTC. Translation gives CASSPTSYNEQFF.

The chain is built from TRBV28 and TRBJ1-5; D is unclear. Germline loops: CDR1 MDHEN, CDR2 SYDVKM. CDR3 length equals 14 residues. Trimming removed 1 base from V and 3 bases from J, with 7 bases in between. This CDR3 is CASSLFVDNQPQHF. For the CDR3, the DNA is TGTGCCAGCAGTTTATTTGTAGACAATCAGCCCCAGCATTTT.

This sequence joins TRBV2 and TRBJ2-1; TRBD1 matches at 9 bases. The CDR3 has 11 residues. Looked up from germline, CDR1 is SNHLY and CDR2 is FYNNEI. V dropped 6 bases and J dropped 12; count of bases not matched to a gene: 3. As DNA, the CDR3 is TGTGCCAGCAGAGACAGGGGGGGGCAGTTCTTC. Protein product: CASRDRGGQFF.

The chain couples TRBV6-5 to TRBJ2-7; 7 nucleotides line up with TRBD1. This CDR3 comprises 16 residues. V lost 2 bases to trimming and J lost 1 base; unmatched junction nucleotides: 8. Germline CDR1 reads MNHEY; CDR2 reads SVGAGI. The CDR3 region has the DNA TGTGCCAGCAGTTACAGCGCGGCAGGGGGTTCCTACGAGCAGTACTTC. This encodes CASSYSAAGGSYEQYF.

The gene calls are TRBV27 and TRBJ2-5; 7 nucleotides line up with TRBD1. V gave up 5 bases and J gave up 4 bases; unmatched junction bases: 13. The CDR3 spans 16 residues. Germline V gene lookup returns CDR1 MNHEY and CDR2 SMNVEV (reference sequence). The CDR3 is CASSPRYTGVRETQYF. The CDR3 DNA reads as TGTGCCAGCAGTCCCCGCTATACAGGGGTTCGAGAGACCCAGTACTTC.

This clone was seen once. V and J are TRBV9 and TRBJ2-3; TRBD1 matches at 7 bases. Germline CDR1 SGDLS, CDR2 YYNGEE. Losses at the gene ends were 0 bases for V and 0 bases for J; bases not matched to a gene: 1. The CDR3 runs 15 residues. CDR3 nucleotides: TGTGCCAGCAGCGTAGCAGGGGGAAGCACAGATACGCAGTATTTT. Its translation is CASSVAGGSTDTQYF. The entire variable domain, with the rest obtained from reference TRBV9 and TRBJ2-3, is as follows: DSGVTQTPKHLITATGQRVTLRCSPRSGDLSVYWYQQSLDQGLQFLIQYYNGEERAKGNILERFSAQQFPDLHSELNLSSLELGDSALYFCASSVAGGSTDTQYFGPGTRLTVL.

The CDR3 region has the DNA TGTGCCAGCAGTTTGAGAGCTGTTGGGGCCAACGTCCTGACTTTC. Translation: CASSLRAVGANVLTF. V and J are TRBV6-6 and TRBJ2-6; D is uncertain. This CDR3 is 15 amino acids long. CDR1 MNHNY and CDR2 SVGAGI come from the germline V gene (reference sequence). V was clipped by 4 bases and J by 3 bases, with 10 bases between them.

This chain links TRBV7-9 with TRBJ1-2; no clear D. This CDR3 is 14 amino acids long. CDR1 SEHNR and CDR2 FQNEAQ come from the germline V gene (reference sequence). The V and J ends lost 5 bases and 1 base respectively, with 11 bases between them. In DNA, the CDR3 is TGTGCCAGCAGCATGGTTACAGTTAACTATGGCTACACCTTC. It yields the protein CASSMVTVNYGYTF. The whole variable domain, filled in from reference TRBV7-9 and TRBJ1-2, reads DTGVSQNPRHKITKRGQNVTFRCDPISEHNRLYWYRQTLGQGPEFLTYFQNEAQLEKSRLLSDRFSAERPKGSFSTLEIQRTEQGDSAMYLCASSMVTVNYGYTFGSGTRLTVV.

The chain carries TRBV7-3 and TRBJ2-1, with D maybe TRBD2 (6 bases). The CDR3 is 18 residues long. V lost 2 bases and J lost 2, with 19 bases in between. Germline V gives CDR1 SGHTA, CDR2 FQGTGA. The CDR3, as DNA: TGTGCCAGCAGCTTAGGAGTTTGGGGGGAGAGGGCCTACAATGAGCAGTTCTTC. Translating it yields CASSLGVWGERAYNEQFF.

The J gene is TRBJ1-2, the V gene TRBV6-5; D uncertain. The germline V gene has CDR1 MNHEY and CDR2 SVGAGI. V lost 5 bases to trimming and J lost 0 bases, with 7 bases between them. This CDR3 has 13 residues. The CDR3 sequence: CASSPNTNYGYTF. The CDR3, as DNA: TGTGCCAGCAGTCCTAATACTAACTATGGCTACACCTTC.

This clone was detected only once. The chain combines TRBV9 with TRBJ1-3; 9 bases map to TRBD1. With 4 bases clipped from V and 4 bases from J, the junction kept 6 bases outside the gene matches. Germline values: CDR1 SGDLS, CDR2 YYNGEE. The CDR3 runs to 15 residues. The CDR3 region has the DNA TGTGCCAGCAGCTCAATTGGGACAGGGGGAAACACCATATATTTT. Translated, it gives CASSSIGTGGNTIYF. The whole variable domain, remainder taken from reference TRBV9 and TRBJ1-3, is DSGVTQTPKHLITATGQRVTLRCSPRSGDLSVYWYQQSLDQGLQFLIQYYNGEERAKGNILERFSAQQFPDLHSELNLSSLELGDSALYFCASSSIGTGGNTIYFGEGSWLTVV.

This chain connects TRBV21-1 to TRBJ1-3; TRBD1 is the table's D call, not checked against the DNA. TRBV21-1 is termed a pseudogene. There are 14 residues in the CDR3. CDR3 sequence: CASSKGRRGNTIYF. The CDR3 DNA is TGTGCCAGCAGCAAAGGGCGAAGGGGGAACACCATATATTTT.

The CDR3 sequence is CASSLRQVNQPQHF. The CDR3 DNA reads as TGTGCCAGCAGCTTAAGGCAGGTAAATCAGCCCCAGCATTTT. The V and J genes are TRBV13 and TRBJ1-5, with D hard to call. V dropped 2 bases and J dropped 4 bases, with 9 bases sitting between them. The CDR3 extends over 14 amino acids. The germline gives CDR1 PRHDT, CDR2 FYEKMQ (reference sequence).

This sequence joins TRBV30 and TRBJ2-7; D possibly corresponds to TRBD1 (6 bases). Deletions cut 2 bases from V and 5 bases from J, with 13 bases between. In germline, CDR1 is GTSNPN, CDR2 SVGIG (reference sequence). The CDR3 is 13 amino acids. CDR3 DNA sequence: TGTGCCTGGAGTCTTGACAGGTTCAACGAGCAGTACTTC. Protein sequence: CAWSLDRFNEQYF. The full variable domain, its missing parts supplied by reference TRBV30 and TRBJ2-7, is SQTIHQWPATLVQPVGSPLSLECTVEGTSNPNLYWYRQAAGRGLQLLFYSVGIGQISSEVPQNLSASRPQDRQFILSSKKLLLSDSGFYLCAWSLDRFNEQYFGPGTRLTVT.

The chain couples TRBV9 to TRBJ1-3; no definite D call. Germline loops: CDR1 SGDLS, CDR2 YYNGEE. Trimming shortened V by 4 bases and J by 0 bases, and 11 bases separated the two germline ends. This CDR3 comprises 15 residues. This chain's CDR3 is CASSPRIFSGNTIYF. In DNA, the CDR3 is TGTGCCAGCAGCCCCCGTATATTCTCTGGAAACACCATATATTTT.

The V call is TRBV27, the J call TRBJ2-5; 12 bases line up with TRBD2. Germline CDR1 reads MNHEY; CDR2 reads SMNVEV (reference sequence). The CDR3 runs 15 residues. The V gene end was trimmed by 4 bases and the J gene end by 4 bases; junction bases not matched to a gene: 4. CDR3 in DNA: TGTGCCAGCAGTTCAACTAGCGGGAGGACAGAGACCCAGTACTTC. Protein: CASSSTSGRTETQYF.

This chain's CDR3 is CASKRQETQYF. The CDR3 nucleotides read TGTGCCAGTAAACGGCAAGAGACCCAGTACTTC. The chain uses TRBV27 and TRBJ2-5, with D uncertain. V dropped 9 bases and J dropped 2 bases, with 7 bases sitting between them. The CDR3 runs 11 residues. Germline CDR1 and CDR2: MNHEY and SMNVEV (reference sequence).

This clone was observed once. The chain joins TRBV30 to TRBJ2-7, with 10 positions matching TRBD1. The length of the CDR3 is 13 residues. V lost 3 bases to trimming and J lost 4 bases; unmatched junction nucleotides: 3. In germline, CDR1 is GTSNPN, CDR2 SVGIG (reference sequence). The CDR3: CAWRTGGLYEQYF. The CDR3 nucleotides are TGTGCCTGGAGGACAGGGGGCCTATACGAGCAGTACTTC.